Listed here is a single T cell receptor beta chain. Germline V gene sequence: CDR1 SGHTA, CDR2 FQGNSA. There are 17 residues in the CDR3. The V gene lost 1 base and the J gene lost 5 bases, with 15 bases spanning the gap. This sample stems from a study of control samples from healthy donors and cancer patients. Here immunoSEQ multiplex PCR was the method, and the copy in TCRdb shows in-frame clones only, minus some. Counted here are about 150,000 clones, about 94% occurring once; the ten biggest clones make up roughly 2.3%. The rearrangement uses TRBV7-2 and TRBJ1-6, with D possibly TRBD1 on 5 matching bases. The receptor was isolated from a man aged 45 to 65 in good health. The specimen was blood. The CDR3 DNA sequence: TGTGCCAGCAGCTTAGGGGGGGTGGGACTGGATAATTCACCCCTCCACTTT. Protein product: CASSLGGVGLDNSPLHF.